The TCR beta chain described here comes from a study of identifying expanded T cells in peripheral blood. The assay was immunoSEQ multiplex PCR, and TCRdb's table has in-frame clones only and misses some. The table has around 66,000 clones, around 87% seen once; the top ten hold 4.7%. There are 13 residues in the CDR3. Germline-derived CDR1 and CDR2 are LNHDA and SQIVND (reference sequence). V was shortened by 8 bases and J by 0 bases, with 10 bases between the two germline ends. The source material was blood. The sequence was obtained from a person between 18 and 75 years old in good health. The V and J genes are TRBV19 and TRBJ1-1; a weak D match, TRBD1 (6 bases). Written as DNA, the CDR3 is TGTGCCAGTTCTAGGACAGTGAACACTGAAGCTTTCTTT. This encodes CASSRTVNTEAFF.